The entry below gives a single TCR beta chain sequence along with its context. Its antigen is not identified. A much larger clone sits a single nucleotide away, making a read error possible. These data are taken from a study of read filtering for tumor transcriptome and immune sequencing. Study details: Among patients, some 17 were male and approximately 15 female, aged 47 to 80 (mean about 66).

The CDR3 has 12 residues. V was clipped by 3 bases and J by 3 bases, with 9 bases between them. From germline, CDR1 is DFQATT and CDR2 SNEGSKA (reference sequence). Molecular barcoded adaptors covering alpha/delta and beta/gamma chains were used on approximately 440 ng RNA. MiXCR was run by TCRdb on the reads, yielding one entry per CDR3 protein. The table records about 47,000 distinct CDR3 sequences, about 12% of them present only once. Study-wide points: The CD138-negative fraction was mixed bone marrow immune cells, not pure T cells. Single-read clonotypes: roughly 80% of IR-seq clonotypes (around 3.5% of reads), 74.6% of RNA-seq clonotypes (under 50% of reads). Compared with RNA-seq, IR-seq gave much higher clonotype depth and reliability.

What was sequenced was a population of CD138-negative cells sorted from bone marrow. The clonotype originates from a donor aged 40 or over with multiple myeloma. The chain uses TRBV20-1 and TRBJ2-7; D gene uncertain. The CDR3 DNA reads as TGCAGTGCTAGTGGACCCGTCTACGAGCAGTACTTC. This translates into CSASGPVYEQYF.